Presented here are 14 T cell receptor beta chains from one specimen sequenced in a study of regulatory T cells in long-lasting Graves disease. The time point is: newly diagnosed GD, antithyroid drugs for less than 3 months. After RNA was extracted from PBMCs, the TCR library was made from it. Arm-PCR with iRepertoire HTBI primers amplified the CDR3 regions for these TCR beta libraries. A single record per CDR3 protein comes from TCRdb applying MiXCR to the multiplex PCR reads. The table records 400,000 to 550,000 distinct CDR3 sequences, roughly 17% of them present only once. The same sample was also used in a study of T cells in Graves' hyperthyroidism and ophthalmopathy.

The sample here was peripheral blood mononuclear cells (PBMCs), taken at new diagnosis, from a patient treated with antithyroid drugs. The receptors were sampled from a woman in her thirties with Graves disease.

This clonotype was observed a handful of times. The chain links TRBV28 to TRBJ1-3, with no clear D. Trimming shortened V by 6 bases and J by 8 bases, and 11 bases separated the two germline ends. CDR3 length: 12 residues. Germline V gene lookup returns CDR1 MDHEN and CDR2 SYDVKM. The CDR3 loop is CASSSGIYTIYF. The CDR3 DNA follows: TGTGCCAGCAGCTCTGGGATCTACACCATATATTTT.

A few counts support this clonotype. This rearrangement joins TRBV6-1 to TRBJ1-2, with no clear D. The germline gives CDR1 MNHNS, CDR2 SASEGT. Trimming removed 6 bases from V and 4 bases from J, with 18 bases in between. The CDR3 covers 15 residues. The CDR3 coding sequence is TGTGCCAGCAGCTCCCTCGGACTTATCCTCTATGGCTACACCTTC. This sequence encodes CASSSLGLILYGYTF.

This clonotype was detected only once. This chain links TRBV6-5 with TRBJ1-5, with 9 bases lining up with TRBD1. V gave up 4 bases and J gave up 1 base; unmatched junction bases: 5. Per germline, CDR1 MNHEY and CDR2 SVGAGI. The CDR3 has 16 residues. The DNA for the CDR3 is TGTGCCAGCAGTTGGACAGGGGCTTTAAGCAATCAGCCCCAGCATTTT. Its translation: CASSWTGALSNQPQHF.

This clonotype was seen at least ten times. The V and J genes are TRBV24-1 and TRBJ2-1, with 11 nucleotides matching TRBD2. Germline-derived CDR1 and CDR2 are KGHDR and SFDVKD. Germline trimming cut 2 bases from V and 3 bases from J; bases unmatched to any gene: 14. CDR3 length: 20 residues. The CDR3 DNA follows: TGTGCCACCAGTGATTCCTCCGGCGGTAGCGGGAGGGCCAGCTACAATGAGCAGTTCTTC. Translating gives CATSDSSGGSGRASYNEQFF.

The CDR3 DNA is TGTGCCAGCAGTTACTCGACCCCGGGAAGGGAGGATACGCAGTATTTT. This encodes CASSYSTPGREDTQYF. This chain links TRBV6-2 or TRBV6-3 with TRBJ2-3, with a weak D call TRBD2 (5 bases). The CDR3 extends over 16 amino acids. The V gene's germline CDR1 is MNHEY and CDR2 SVGEGT. V lost 0 bases and J 6 bases, leaving 16 bases between the germline ends.

The table lists this clonotype with many counts. The V and J genes are TRBV28 and TRBJ1-2; D is perhaps TRBD1 (5 bases). Germline CDR1 and CDR2: MDHEN and SYDVKM. The CDR3 is 15 amino acids. Trimming shortened V by 3 bases and J by 6 bases, and 17 bases separated the two germline ends. The CDR3 region is CASSLSLGTEDGYTF. CDR3 coding DNA: TGTGCCAGCAGTTTGTCACTTGGGACGGAGGATGGCTACACCTTC.

This clonotype has a count of ten or more. The J gene is TRBJ2-7, the V gene TRBV27, with D maybe TRBD1 (6 bases). V was clipped by 6 bases and J by 6 bases, with 9 bases between them. Germline CDR1 MNHEY, CDR2 SMNVEV (reference sequence). The CDR3 is 11 amino acids. Here the CDR3 reads CASRTGSEQYF. The CDR3, as DNA: TGTGCCAGCAGAACAGGGAGCGAGCAGTACTTC.

This clonotype was detected a few times. V and J are TRBV14 and TRBJ2-1; 7 positions agree with TRBD2. There are 20 residues in the CDR3. CDR1 is SGHDN and CDR2 is FVKESK in the germline V gene. Trimming took 0 bases from V and 1 from J; bases not matched to a gene: 15. The CDR3 coding sequence is TGTGCCAGCAGCCAAGATCGTACGGGAGGATATGGGGAGTCCTACAATGAGCAGTTCTTC. It specifies CASSQDRTGGYGESYNEQFF.

A note on this clonotype: One base away lies a much larger clone, so this may be a sequencing read error. This sequence joins TRBV3-1 and TRBJ2-4, with 10 positions matching TRBD1. Germline V CDR1 and CDR2: LGHDT, YNNKEL (reference sequence). The CDR3 length is 14 residues. The CDR3 region is CASSLRDRGDMQYF. The CDR3 nucleotides read TGTGCCAGCAGCCTCCGGGACAGGGGAGACATGCAGTACTTC.

In this sample, this clonotype turned up a few times. The rearrangement links TRBV2 to TRBJ2-1; TRBD2 agrees at 13 bases. The CDR3 has 17 amino acids. Germline V lookup: CDR1 SNHLY, CDR2 FYNNEI. V lost 8 bases to trimming and J lost 7 bases; unmatched junction nucleotides: 14. The CDR3 DNA is TGTGCCAGCGAGGAATACACACTAGCGGGAGGGTTGAATGAGCAGTTCTTC. It translates to CASEEYTLAGGLNEQFF.

This clonotype came up many times. The chain joins TRBV27 to TRBJ1-1; the D is unclear. In germline, CDR1 is MNHEY, CDR2 SMNVEV (reference sequence). Trimming shortened V by 0 bases and J by 1 base, and 12 bases separated the two germline ends. CDR3 length equals 16 residues. The CDR3 DNA sequence: TGTGCCAGCAGTTTATCCCTAGACACGAAGAACACTGAAGCTTTCTTT. Translated: CASSLSLDTKNTEAFF.

This clonotype occurred many times. The V call is TRBV6-1, the J call TRBJ2-2; 11 nucleotides match TRBD1. The CDR3 length is 14 residues. The V gene's germline CDR1 is MNHNS and CDR2 SASEGT. Trimming at V came to 5 bases and at J to 5 bases, leaving 1 base not matched to a gene. CDR3 residues: CASSRDRGTGELFF. As DNA, the CDR3 is TGTGCCAGCAGTCGGGACAGGGGGACCGGGGAGCTGTTTTTT.

This clonotype occurred many times. CDR3 protein: CASSLSRLAGSYNEQFF. The CDR3 region has the DNA TGTGCCAGCAGCTTATCCCGACTAGCGGGGTCCTACAATGAGCAGTTCTTC. This rearrangement joins TRBV7-3 to TRBJ2-1; 11 nucleotides line up with TRBD2. V lost 2 bases and J lost 1; bases outside the gene matches: 4. CDR1 is SGHTA, CDR2 FQGTGA, per germline. The CDR3 length is 17 residues.

The sample holds many counts of this clonotype. CDR3 loop: CASSVTRAYEQYF. CDR3 bases: TGTGCCAGCAGTGTGACCAGAGCCTACGAGCAGTACTTC. The chain has TRBV6-1 and TRBJ2-7; D gene uncertain. The CDR3 extends over 13 amino acids. The V gene's germline CDR1 is MNHNS and CDR2 SASEGT. V shed 4 bases and J shed 2 bases, with 9 bases lying between them.